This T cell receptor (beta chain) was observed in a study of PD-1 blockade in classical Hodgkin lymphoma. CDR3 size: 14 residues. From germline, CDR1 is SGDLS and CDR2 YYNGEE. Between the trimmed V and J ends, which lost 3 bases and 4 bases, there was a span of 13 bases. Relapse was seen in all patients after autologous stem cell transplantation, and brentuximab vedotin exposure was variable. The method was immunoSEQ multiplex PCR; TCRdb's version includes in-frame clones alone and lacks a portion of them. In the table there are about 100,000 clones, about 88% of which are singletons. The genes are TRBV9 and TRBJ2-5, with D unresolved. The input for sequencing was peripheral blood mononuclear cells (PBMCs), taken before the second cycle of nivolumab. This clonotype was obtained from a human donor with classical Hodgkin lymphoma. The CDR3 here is CASSAGVLSETQYF. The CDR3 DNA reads TGTGCCAGCAGCGCCGGCGTCTTATCAGAGACCCAGTACTTC.